The present T cell receptor beta chain was sequenced within a study of blood T cell repertoires in COVID-19. Study at large: COVID-19 samples collected from the United States, Italy and Spain covered acute and convalescent phases. T cells, B-cell-depleted T cells, or PBMCs provided the cDNA or gDNA that served as material.

Trimming cost V 0 bases and J 5 bases, with 17 bases left between them. Germline CDR1 reads SGDLS; CDR2 reads YYNGEE. The CDR3 has 16 amino acids. In the original processing: Reference gene primers were amplified, and this amplification served to estimate nucleated cell counts. TCRdb's copy holds only in-frame clones and misses some; the assay was immunoSEQ multiplex PCR. V, J and clone size are those of that table, while D and trimming were read from the DNA. The sample shows more than 70,000 clones, more than 75% of them seen only once. Source material: peripheral blood. The TCR comes from a human donor in a cohort sampled during active COVID-19. The chain recombines TRBV9 with TRBJ1-2, with D maybe TRBD1 (5 bases). CDR3 residues: CASSVGGHDQWYGYTF. The CDR3 DNA is TGTGCCAGCAGCGTAGGGGGCCACGACCAGTGGTATGGCTACACCTTC. Full variable domain (remainder filled in from reference TRBV9 and TRBJ1-2): DSGVTQTPKHLITATGQRVTLRCSPRSGDLSVYWYQQSLDQGLQFLIQYYNGEERAKGNILERFSAQQFPDLHSELNLSSLELGDSALYFCASSVGGHDQWYGYTFGSGTRLTVV.